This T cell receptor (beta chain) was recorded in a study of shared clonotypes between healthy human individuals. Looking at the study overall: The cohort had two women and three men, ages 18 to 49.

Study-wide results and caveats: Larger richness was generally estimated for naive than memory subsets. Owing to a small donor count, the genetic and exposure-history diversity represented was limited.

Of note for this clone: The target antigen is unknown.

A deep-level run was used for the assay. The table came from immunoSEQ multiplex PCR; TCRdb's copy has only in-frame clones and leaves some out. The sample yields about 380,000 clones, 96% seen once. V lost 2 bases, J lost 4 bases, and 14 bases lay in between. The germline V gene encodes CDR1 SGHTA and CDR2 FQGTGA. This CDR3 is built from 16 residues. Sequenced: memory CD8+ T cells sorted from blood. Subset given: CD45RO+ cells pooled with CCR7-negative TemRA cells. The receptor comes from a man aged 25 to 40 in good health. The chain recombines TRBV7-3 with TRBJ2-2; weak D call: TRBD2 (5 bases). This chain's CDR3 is CASSLLPSSGTGELFF. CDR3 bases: TGTGCCAGCAGCTTATTGCCTAGCTCTGGCACCGGGGAGCTGTTTTTT.